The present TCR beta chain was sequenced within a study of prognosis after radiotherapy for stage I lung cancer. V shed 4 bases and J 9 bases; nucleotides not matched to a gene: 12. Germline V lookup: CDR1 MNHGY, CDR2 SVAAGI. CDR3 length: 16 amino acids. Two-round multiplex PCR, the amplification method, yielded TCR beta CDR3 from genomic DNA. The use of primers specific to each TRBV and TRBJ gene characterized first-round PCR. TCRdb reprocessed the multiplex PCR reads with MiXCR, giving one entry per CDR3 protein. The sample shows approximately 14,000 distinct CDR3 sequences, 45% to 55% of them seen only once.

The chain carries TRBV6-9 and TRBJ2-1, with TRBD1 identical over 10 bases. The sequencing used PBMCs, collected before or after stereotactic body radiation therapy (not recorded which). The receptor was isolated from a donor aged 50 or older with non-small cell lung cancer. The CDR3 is CASSFDRGQGSAEQFF. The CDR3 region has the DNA TGTGCCAGCAGTTTCGACAGGGGGCAGGGGTCGGCTGAGCAGTTCTTC.